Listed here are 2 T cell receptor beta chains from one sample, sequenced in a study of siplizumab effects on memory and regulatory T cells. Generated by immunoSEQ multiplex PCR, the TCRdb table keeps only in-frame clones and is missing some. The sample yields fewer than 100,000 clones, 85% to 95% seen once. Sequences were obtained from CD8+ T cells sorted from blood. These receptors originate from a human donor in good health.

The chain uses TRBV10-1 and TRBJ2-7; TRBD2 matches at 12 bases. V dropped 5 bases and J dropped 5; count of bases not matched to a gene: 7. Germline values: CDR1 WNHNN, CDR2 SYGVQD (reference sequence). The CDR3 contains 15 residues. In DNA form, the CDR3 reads TGCGCCAGCAGTCGTACTAGCGGGAGGTTAAACGAGCAGTACTTC. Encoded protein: CASSRTSGRLNEQYF.

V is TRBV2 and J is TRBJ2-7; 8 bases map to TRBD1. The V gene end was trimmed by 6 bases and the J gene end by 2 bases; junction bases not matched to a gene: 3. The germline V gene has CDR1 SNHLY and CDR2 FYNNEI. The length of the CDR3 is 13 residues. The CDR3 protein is CASRRDRPYEQYF. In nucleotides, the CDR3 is TGTGCCAGCAGGAGGGACAGGCCCTACGAGCAGTACTTC.